The 20 T cell receptor beta chains listed next were all sequenced from one sample in a study of T cell responses to AZD1222 COVID-19 vaccine. Sequenced by immunoSEQ multiplex PCR; TCRdb stores in-frame clones only, minus some. Of roughly 150,000 clones listed, 90% to 95% are singletons. Source: peripheral blood, taken 28 days after the second AZD1222 dose. Receptors were obtained from an adult who received the AZD1222 COVID-19 vaccine.

The V call is TRBV24-1, the J call TRBJ2-2; perhaps TRBD1 as D (7 bases). The CDR3 runs to 16 residues. The germline V and J ends were trimmed by 5 bases and 3 bases, with 15 bases remaining between them. From germline, CDR1 is KGHDR and CDR2 SFDVKD. The CDR3 DNA reads TGTGCCACCAGTGGGCTTTCCAGGGGGGACACCGGGGAGCTGTTTTTT. It translates to CATSGLSRGDTGELFF.

The chain employs TRBV3-1 (or the pseudogene TRBV3-2) and TRBJ1-1; D is unclear. With 4 bases removed from V and 3 bases from J, the gap between germline ends came to 12 bases. The length of the CDR3 is 14 residues. Germline V gene lookup returns CDR1 LGHDT and CDR2 YNNKEL (reference sequence). The CDR3 here is CASSLQGRHTEAFF. The CDR3 coding sequence is TGTGCCAGCAGCCTCCAAGGGAGACACACTGAAGCTTTCTTT.

This clone was found once. The chain is built from TRBV12-3 or TRBV12-4 and TRBJ1-1, with D maybe TRBD1 (6 bases). V was cut by 6 bases and J by 9 bases, with 11 bases left in between. The CDR3 is made up of 11 amino acids. The CDR3 loop reads CASRNRDKAFF. The DNA of the CDR3 is TGTGCCAGCAGAAACAGGGACAAAGCTTTCTTT.

J is TRBJ2-7 and V is TRBV25-1; 8 bases line up with TRBD1. V shed 2 bases and J 3 bases; nucleotides not matched to a gene: 12. The CDR3 length is 17 residues. Per germline, CDR1 MGHDK and CDR2 SYGVNS. The CDR3 is CASSEDRGSKGVYEQYF. In DNA form, the CDR3 reads TGTGCCAGCAGTGAAGACAGGGGAAGCAAGGGAGTCTACGAGCAGTACTTC.

The V gene is TRBV10-1, the J gene TRBJ2-1; 7 positions agree with TRBD1. Germline lookup yields CDR1 WNHNN and CDR2 SYGVQD (reference sequence). CDR3 length equals 15 residues. V was clipped by 6 bases and J by 2 bases; unmatched bases: 7. DNA for the CDR3: TGCGCCAGCAGCGGACAGGCGACCCCCTACAATGAGCAGTTCTTC. Its translation: CASSGQATPYNEQFF.

This clone was observed a handful of times. The chain uses TRBV7-8 and TRBJ2-3; TRBD2 agrees at 7 bases. The CDR3 length is 14 residues. V shed 5 bases and J 4 bases; nucleotides not matched to a gene: 6. Looked up from germline, CDR1 is SGHVS and CDR2 is FQNEAQ. The chain's CDR3 is CASSPGLVSDTQYF. For the CDR3, the DNA is TGTGCCAGCAGCCCAGGACTAGTCTCAGATACGCAGTATTTT. Combining the CDR3 with reference TRBV7-8 and TRBJ2-3 gives the whole variable domain GAGVSQSPRYKVAKRGQDVALRCDPISGHVSLFWYQQALGQGPEFLTYFQNEAQLDKSGLPSDRFFAERPEGSVSTLKIQRTQQEDSAVYLCASSPGLVSDTQYFGPGTRLTVL.

The V gene is TRBV19, the J gene TRBJ1-1; TRBD1 agrees at 11 bases. Germline V gene sequence: CDR1 LNHDA, CDR2 SQIVND (reference sequence). With 7 bases clipped from V and 7 bases from J, the junction kept 8 bases outside the gene matches. CDR3 length: 14 amino acids. The CDR3 here is CASTSDRGLNEAFF. DNA of the CDR3: TGTGCCAGTACCTCGGACAGGGGGCTAAATGAAGCTTTCTTT. Full variable domain (remainder filled in from reference TRBV19 and TRBJ1-1): DGGITQSPKYLFRKEGQNVTLSCEQNLNHDAMYWYRQDPGQGLRLIYYSQIVNDFQKGDIAEGYSVSREKKESFPLTVTSAQKNPTAFYLCASTSDRGLNEAFFGQGTRLTVV.

This clone was observed a few times. This chain connects TRBV30 to TRBJ2-7; D may be TRBD1 (5 bases). The CDR3 covers 13 residues. CDR1 is GTSNPN and CDR2 is SVGIG in the germline V gene (reference sequence). The V and J ends lost 3 bases and 6 bases respectively, with 15 bases between them. The CDR3 coding sequence is TGTGCCTGGAGCTCGTCAGTTAGGGGCGAGCAGTACTTC. This encodes CAWSSSVRGEQYF.

The CDR3 reads CASSLLTSENEQFF. CDR3 nucleotides: TGTGCCAGTAGTCTCCTTACTAGCGAAAATGAGCAGTTCTTC. V and J are TRBV19 and TRBJ2-1, with TRBD2 matching over 7 bases. This CDR3 region has 14 residues. Germline CDR1 LNHDA, CDR2 SQIVND (reference sequence). Trimming cost V 5 bases and J 7 bases; bases outside gene matches: 8.

The CDR3, as DNA: TGTGCCAGCAGCTCCATGGGGGGGGTGGCTGAAGCTTTCTTT. Its translation is CASSSMGGVAEAFF. The rearrangement uses TRBV7-2 and TRBJ1-1, with D possibly TRBD1 on 5 matching bases. There are 14 residues in the CDR3. Trimming left V 4 bases short and J 6 bases short, with 15 bases between. The V gene's germline CDR1 is SGHTA and CDR2 FQGNSA.

A single count supports this clone. This rearrangement joins TRBV28 to TRBJ1-4, with 9 bases matching TRBD1. The germline CDR1 and CDR2 sequences are MDHEN and SYDVKM. The length of the CDR3 is 15 residues. J was trimmed by 8 bases and V by 5 bases; bases with no gene match: 9. The CDR3 is CASSPSQGAREKLFF. The CDR3 DNA reads as TGTGCCAGCAGTCCGTCACAGGGGGCACGGGAAAAACTGTTTTTT.

V gene TRBV5-1 combines with J gene TRBJ1-1; unclear D gene. The CDR3 sequence is 16 residues long. The V gene lost 0 bases and the J gene lost 0 bases, with 12 bases spanning the gap. CDR1 is SGHRS and CDR2 is YFSETQ in the germline V gene. The CDR3 loop reads CASSLEGLGMNTEAFF. The CDR3 bases are TGCGCCAGCAGCTTGGAAGGGCTGGGAATGAACACTGAAGCTTTCTTT.

The V and J genes are TRBV5-8 and TRBJ1-5, with 7 positions matching TRBD1. CDR3 length: 16 amino acids. Germline loops: CDR1 SGHTS, CDR2 YDEGEE. V lost 0 bases, J lost 11 bases, and 14 bases stayed unmatched. The CDR3 loop reads CASSLDRGGLGGTQHF. The CDR3 DNA is TGTGCCAGCAGCTTGGACAGGGGCGGATTAGGAGGGACCCAGCATTTT.

This clone showed up just once. V and J are TRBV7-9 and TRBJ2-2; D call uncertain. This CDR3 spans 12 amino acids. Trimming removed 5 bases at V and 3 bases at J, with 4 bases between. Germline V CDR1 and CDR2: SEHNR, FQNEAQ (reference sequence). CDR3 loop: CASSVDTGELFF. The DNA of the CDR3 is TGTGCCAGCAGCGTCGACACCGGGGAGCTGTTTTTT.

The chain is built from TRBV10-2 and TRBJ1-2; 9 bases agree with TRBD1. Germline values: CDR1 WSHSY, CDR2 SAAADI. The CDR3 has 14 residues. The trim removed 10 bases at V and 4 bases at J, leaving 10 bases unmatched. CDR3 sequence: CATQQGQGGYGYTF. In nucleotides, the CDR3 is TGCGCCACCCAACAGGGACAGGGAGGCTATGGCTACACCTTC.

This clone was seen a single time. The V gene is TRBV18, the J gene TRBJ1-2; tentative D call: TRBD1 (5 bases). This CDR3 has 12 amino acids. Germline V gene sequence: CDR1 KGHSH, CDR2 LQKENI. Trimming pared 5 bases from V and 4 bases from J, leaving 8 bases between. CDR3 amino acids: CASSGTAYGYTF. In nucleotides, the CDR3 is TGTGCCAGCTCAGGGACGGCCTATGGCTACACCTTC.

The chain carries TRBV15 and TRBJ2-7, with 8 bases identical to TRBD2. Per germline, CDR1 LNHNV and CDR2 YYDKDF (reference sequence). The V segment lost 1 base and the J segment 2 bases; nucleotides outside the gene matches: 4. The CDR3 contains 15 residues. Here the CDR3 reads CATSRGLAGAYEQYF. The CDR3 DNA reads TGTGCCACCAGCAGAGGGCTAGCGGGCGCCTACGAGCAGTACTTC.

V and J are TRBV6-5 and TRBJ2-1; D might be TRBD1 or TRBD2, each matching 5 bases. CDR3 length: 15 residues. The germline V and J ends were trimmed by 4 bases and 5 bases, with 15 bases remaining between them. Germline-derived CDR1 and CDR2 are MNHEY and SVGAGI. The CDR3 loop is CASSSGATLNNEQFF. CDR3 bases: TGTGCCAGCAGTTCCGGGGCAACGCTGAACAATGAGCAGTTCTTC.

The chain couples TRBV5-4 to TRBJ1-4; the D is unclear. CDR1 is SGHNT, CDR2 YYREEE, per germline (reference sequence). The CDR3 runs 15 residues. V was pared by 0 bases and J by 0 bases, with 6 bases between. The CDR3 nucleotides are TGTGCCAGCAGCTTGGCGGGTTCAACTAATGAAAAACTGTTTTTT. This codes for CASSLAGSTNEKLFF.

The rearrangement links TRBV27 to TRBJ2-1; no clear D. V dropped 3 bases and J dropped 6 bases, with 12 bases sitting between them. Germline V gene sequence: CDR1 MNHEY, CDR2 SMNVEV (reference sequence). This CDR3 region has 14 residues. CDR3 in DNA: TGTGCCAGCAGTTTTTGGGGTGGTGGCAATGAGCAGTTCTTC. Its protein product is CASSFWGGGNEQFF.